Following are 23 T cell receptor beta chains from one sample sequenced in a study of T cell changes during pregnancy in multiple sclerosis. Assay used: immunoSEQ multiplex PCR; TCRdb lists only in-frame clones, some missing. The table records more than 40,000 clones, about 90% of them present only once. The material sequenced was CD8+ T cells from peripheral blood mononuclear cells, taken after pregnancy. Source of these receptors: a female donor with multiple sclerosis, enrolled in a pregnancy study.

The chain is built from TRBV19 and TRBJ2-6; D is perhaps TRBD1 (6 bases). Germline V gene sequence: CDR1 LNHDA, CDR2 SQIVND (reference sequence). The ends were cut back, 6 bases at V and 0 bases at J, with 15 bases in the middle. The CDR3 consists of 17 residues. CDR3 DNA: TGTGCCAGTAGACAGTTGGGACAAAACTCTGGGGCCAACGTCCTGACTTTC. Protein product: CASRQLGQNSGANVLTF.

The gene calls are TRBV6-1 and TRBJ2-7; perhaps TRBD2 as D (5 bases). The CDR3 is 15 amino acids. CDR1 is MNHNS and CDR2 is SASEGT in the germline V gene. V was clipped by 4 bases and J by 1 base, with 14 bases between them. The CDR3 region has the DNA TGTGCCAGCAGTGGCCGGGATTTAGTTTCCTACGAGCAGTACTTC. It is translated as CASSGRDLVSYEQYF.

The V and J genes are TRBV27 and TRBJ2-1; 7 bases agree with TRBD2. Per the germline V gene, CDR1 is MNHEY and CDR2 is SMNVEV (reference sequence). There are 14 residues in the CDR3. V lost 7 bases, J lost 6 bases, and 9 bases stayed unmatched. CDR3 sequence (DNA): TGTGCCAGCATCCCCGGGGGAGGGTTCAATGAGCAGTTCTTC. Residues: CASIPGGGFNEQFF.

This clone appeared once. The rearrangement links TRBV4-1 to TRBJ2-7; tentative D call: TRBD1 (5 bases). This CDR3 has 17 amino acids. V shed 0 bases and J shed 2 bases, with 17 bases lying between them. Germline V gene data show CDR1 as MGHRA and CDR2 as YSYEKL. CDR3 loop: CASSQEGVYSVAYEQYF. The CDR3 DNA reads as TGCGCCAGCAGCCAAGAAGGGGTGTACTCGGTCGCCTACGAGCAGTACTTC.

The CDR3 nucleotides read TGCAGCGTTGTGGCCTATGACAGGGGGTATTTT. This sequence encodes CSVVAYDRGYF. The genes are TRBV29-1 and TRBJ2-3, with TRBD1 matching over 8 bases. The CDR3 is made up of 11 amino acids. The V gene end was trimmed by 4 bases and the J gene end by 14 bases; junction bases not matched to a gene: 8. Germline loops: CDR1 SQVTM, CDR2 ANQGSEA.

The CDR3 coding sequence is TGTGCCAGCAGCGGACTTGGACAGGGGGATGAGGAGACCCAGTACTTC. It specifies CASSGLGQGDEETQYF. The chain employs TRBV7-6 and TRBJ2-5, with 10 nucleotides matching TRBD1. CDR1 is SGHVS, CDR2 FNYEAQ, per germline. V was clipped by 5 bases and J by 5 bases; unmatched bases: 11. This CDR3 region has 16 residues.

CDR3 protein: CASSATGVVGYGYTF. The CDR3 DNA sequence: TGCGCCAGCAGCGCGACAGGGGTAGTCGGCTATGGCTACACCTTC. The gene calls are TRBV4-1 and TRBJ1-2; 8 bases agree with TRBD1. The CDR3 has 15 amino acids. In germline, CDR1 is MGHRA, CDR2 YSYEKL. V was pared by 5 bases and J by 4 bases, with 9 bases of the junction left unmatched.

The CDR3: CAISPEGDYGYTF. The CDR3 DNA reads as TGTGCCATCAGTCCCGAAGGGGACTATGGCTACACCTTC. This sequence joins TRBV10-3 and TRBJ1-2; a possible D gene is TRBD1 (5 bases). V lost 5 bases to trimming and J lost 3 bases, with 10 bases between them. The CDR3 runs 13 residues. Germline V CDR1 and CDR2: ENHRY, SYGVKD.

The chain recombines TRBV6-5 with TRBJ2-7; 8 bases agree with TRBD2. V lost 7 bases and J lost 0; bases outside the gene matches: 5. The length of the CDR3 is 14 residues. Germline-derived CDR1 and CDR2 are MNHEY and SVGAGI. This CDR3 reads CASTDSGSSYEQYF. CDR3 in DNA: TGTGCCAGCACAGACAGCGGGAGCTCCTACGAGCAGTACTTC.

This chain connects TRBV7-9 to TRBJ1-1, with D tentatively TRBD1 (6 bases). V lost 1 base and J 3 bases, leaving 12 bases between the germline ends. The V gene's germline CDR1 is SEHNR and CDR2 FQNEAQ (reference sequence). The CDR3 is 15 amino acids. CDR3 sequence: CASSLGQGMDTEAFF. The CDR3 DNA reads TGTGCCAGCAGCTTAGGGCAGGGGATGGACACTGAAGCTTTCTTT.

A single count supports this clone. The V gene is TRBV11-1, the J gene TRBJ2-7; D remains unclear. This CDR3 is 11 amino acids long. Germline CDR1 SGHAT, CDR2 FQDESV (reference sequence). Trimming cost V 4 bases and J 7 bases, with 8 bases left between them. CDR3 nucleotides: TGTGCCAGCAGCTCGGGTTGGGAGCAGTACTTC. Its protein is CASSSGWEQYF. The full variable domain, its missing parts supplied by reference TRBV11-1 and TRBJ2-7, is EAEVAQSPRYKITEKSQAVAFWCDPISGHATLYWYRQILGQGPELLVQFQDESVVDDSQLPKDRFSAERLKGVDSTLKIQPAELGDSAMYLCASSSGWEQYFGPGTRLTVT.

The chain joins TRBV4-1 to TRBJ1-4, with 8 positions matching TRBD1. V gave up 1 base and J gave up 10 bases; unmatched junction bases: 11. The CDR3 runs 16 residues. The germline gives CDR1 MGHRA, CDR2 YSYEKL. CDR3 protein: CASSQGEATGEGKLFF. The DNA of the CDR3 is TGCGCCAGCAGCCAAGGGGAGGCGACAGGGGAAGGAAAACTGTTTTTT.

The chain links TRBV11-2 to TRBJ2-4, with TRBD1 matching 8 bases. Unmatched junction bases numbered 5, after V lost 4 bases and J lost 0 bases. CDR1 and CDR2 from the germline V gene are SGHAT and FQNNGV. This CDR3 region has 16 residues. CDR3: CASSSVTGVAKNIQYF. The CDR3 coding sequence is TGTGCCAGCAGCTCGGTGACAGGGGTAGCCAAAAACATTCAGTACTTC.

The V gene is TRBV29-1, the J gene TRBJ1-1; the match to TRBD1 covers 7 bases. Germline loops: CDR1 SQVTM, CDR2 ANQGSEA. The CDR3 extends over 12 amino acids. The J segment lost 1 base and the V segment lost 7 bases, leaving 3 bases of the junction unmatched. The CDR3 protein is CSAGQENTEAFF. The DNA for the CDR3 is TGCAGCGCCGGACAGGAGAACACTGAAGCTTTCTTT.

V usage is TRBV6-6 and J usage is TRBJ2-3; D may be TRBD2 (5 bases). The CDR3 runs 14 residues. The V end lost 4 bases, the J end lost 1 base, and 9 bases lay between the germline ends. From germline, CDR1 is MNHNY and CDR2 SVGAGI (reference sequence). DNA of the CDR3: TGTGCCAGCAGTTGGGCGGGCGGCACAGATACGCAGTATTTT. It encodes CASSWAGGTDTQYF.

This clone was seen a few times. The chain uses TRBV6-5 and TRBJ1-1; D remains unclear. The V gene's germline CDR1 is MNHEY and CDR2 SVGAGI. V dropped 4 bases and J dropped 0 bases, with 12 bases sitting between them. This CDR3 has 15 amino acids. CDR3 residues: CASSFSPEVNTEAFF. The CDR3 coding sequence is TGTGCCAGCAGTTTTTCCCCCGAGGTGAACACTGAAGCTTTCTTT.

CDR3 sequence reads: CASSQRTPLQGSYEQYF. The DNA for the CDR3 is TGCGCCAGCAGCCAGAGGACCCCCCTGCAGGGCTCCTACGAGCAGTACTTC. The gene calls are TRBV4-3 and TRBJ2-5; weak D call: TRBD1 (5 bases). TRBJ2-7 matches the DNA end more closely, so the J call is doubtful. The germline gives CDR1 LGHNA, CDR2 YSLEER. The CDR3 has 17 residues.

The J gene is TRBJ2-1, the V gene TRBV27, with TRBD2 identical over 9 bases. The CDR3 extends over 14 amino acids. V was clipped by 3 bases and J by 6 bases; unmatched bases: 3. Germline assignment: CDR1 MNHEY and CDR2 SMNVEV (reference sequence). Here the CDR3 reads CASSLREGSNEQFF. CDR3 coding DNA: TGTGCCAGCAGTTTGCGGGAGGGGTCCAATGAGCAGTTCTTC.

CDR3 loop: CAWSLRNSSPLHF. The CDR3 DNA reads TGTGCCTGGAGTCTGAGAAACTCCTCACCCCTCCACTTT. The chain employs TRBV30 and TRBJ1-6; D is ambiguous. Germline values: CDR1 GTSNPN, CDR2 SVGIG (reference sequence). This CDR3 region has 13 residues. Between the trimmed V and J ends, which lost 2 bases and 10 bases, there was a span of 12 bases.

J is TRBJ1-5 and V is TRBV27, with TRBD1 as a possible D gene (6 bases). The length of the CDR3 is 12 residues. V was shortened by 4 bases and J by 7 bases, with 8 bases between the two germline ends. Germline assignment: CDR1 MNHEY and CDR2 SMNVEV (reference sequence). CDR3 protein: CASSSGVQPQHF. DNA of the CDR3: TGTGCCAGCAGTTCAGGGGTCCAGCCCCAGCATTTT.

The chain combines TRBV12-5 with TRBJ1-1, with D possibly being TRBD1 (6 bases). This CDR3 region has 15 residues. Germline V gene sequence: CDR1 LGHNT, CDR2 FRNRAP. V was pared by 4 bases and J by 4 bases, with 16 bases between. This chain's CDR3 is CASGSTTGGGTEAFF. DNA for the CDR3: TGTGCTAGTGGTTCTACGACAGGCGGGGGCACTGAAGCTTTCTTT.

In nucleotides, the CDR3 is TGTGCCAGCAGTCCTTTAACAGGGGCCTATGGCTACACCTTC. It codes for CASSPLTGAYGYTF. The chain is built from TRBV6-5 and TRBJ1-2; 7 positions match TRBD1. V was pared by 5 bases and J by 4 bases, with 7 bases of the junction left unmatched. The CDR3 is 14 residues long. In germline, CDR1 is MNHEY, CDR2 SVGAGI.

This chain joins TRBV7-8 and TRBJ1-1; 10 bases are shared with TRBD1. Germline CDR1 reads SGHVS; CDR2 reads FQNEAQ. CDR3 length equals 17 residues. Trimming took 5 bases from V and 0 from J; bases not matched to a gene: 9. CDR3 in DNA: TGTGCCAGCAGCCGATACCGGGACAGGGGTCTGAACACTGAAGCTTTCTTT. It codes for CASSRYRDRGLNTEAFF.